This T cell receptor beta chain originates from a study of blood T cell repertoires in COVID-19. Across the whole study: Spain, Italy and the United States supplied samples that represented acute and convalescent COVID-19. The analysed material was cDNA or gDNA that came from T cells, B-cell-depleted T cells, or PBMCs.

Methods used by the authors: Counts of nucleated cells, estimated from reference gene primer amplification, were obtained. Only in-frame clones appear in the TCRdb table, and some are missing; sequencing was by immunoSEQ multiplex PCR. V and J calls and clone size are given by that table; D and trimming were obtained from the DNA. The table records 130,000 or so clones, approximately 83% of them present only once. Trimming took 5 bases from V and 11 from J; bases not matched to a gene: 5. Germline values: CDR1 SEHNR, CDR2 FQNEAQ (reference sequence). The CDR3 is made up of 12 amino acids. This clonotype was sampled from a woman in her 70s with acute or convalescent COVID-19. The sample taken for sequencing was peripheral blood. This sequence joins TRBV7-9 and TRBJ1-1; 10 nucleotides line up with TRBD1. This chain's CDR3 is CASSRTGGRAFF. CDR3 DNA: TGTGCCAGCAGCCGGACAGGGGGACGCGCTTTCTTT. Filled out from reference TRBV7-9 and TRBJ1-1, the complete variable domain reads DTGVSQNPRHKITKRGQNVTFRCDPISEHNRLYWYRQTLGQGPEFLTYFQNEAQLEKSRLLSDRFSAERPKGSFSTLEIQRTEQGDSAMYLCASSRTGGRAFFGQGTRLTVV.